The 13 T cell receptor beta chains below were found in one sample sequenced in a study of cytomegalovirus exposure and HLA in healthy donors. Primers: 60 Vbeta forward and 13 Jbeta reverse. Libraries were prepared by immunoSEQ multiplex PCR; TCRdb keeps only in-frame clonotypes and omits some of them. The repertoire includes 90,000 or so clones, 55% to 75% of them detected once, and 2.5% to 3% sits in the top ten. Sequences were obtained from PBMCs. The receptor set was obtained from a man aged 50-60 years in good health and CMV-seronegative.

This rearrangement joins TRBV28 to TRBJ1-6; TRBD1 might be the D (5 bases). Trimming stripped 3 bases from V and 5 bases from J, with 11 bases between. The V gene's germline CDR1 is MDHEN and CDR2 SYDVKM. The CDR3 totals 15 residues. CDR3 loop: CASSFGGPNNSPLHF. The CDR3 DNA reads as TGTGCCAGCAGTTTCGGGGGTCCCAATAATTCACCCCTCCACTTT.

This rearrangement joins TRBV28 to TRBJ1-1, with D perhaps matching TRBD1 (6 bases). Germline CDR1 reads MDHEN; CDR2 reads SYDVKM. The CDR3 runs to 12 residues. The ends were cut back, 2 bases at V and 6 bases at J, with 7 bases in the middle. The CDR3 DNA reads TGTGCCAGCAGTTTAACAGGGTCTGAAGCTTTCTTT. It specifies CASSLTGSEAFF. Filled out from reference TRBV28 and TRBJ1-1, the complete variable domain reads DVKVTQSSRYLVKRTGEKVFLECVQDMDHENMFWYRQDPGLGLRLIYFSYDVKMKEKGDIPEGYSVSREKKERFSLILESASTNQTSMYLCASSLTGSEAFFGQGTRLTVV.

CDR3 bases: TGTGCCAGCAGCAATCAATTGAACACTGAAGCTTTCTTT. Amino acids: CASSNQLNTEAFF. The chain links TRBV14 to TRBJ1-1; D is unclear. The germline CDR1 and CDR2 sequences are SGHDN and FVKESK. The CDR3 covers 13 residues. Trimming shortened V by 5 bases and J by 0 bases, and 7 bases separated the two germline ends.

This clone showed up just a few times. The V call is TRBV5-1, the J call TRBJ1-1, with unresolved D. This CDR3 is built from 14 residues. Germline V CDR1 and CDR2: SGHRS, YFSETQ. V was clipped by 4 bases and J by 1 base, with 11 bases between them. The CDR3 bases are TGCGCCAGCAGCGAAAAACCCGGGAACACTGAAGCTTTCTTT. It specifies CASSEKPGNTEAFF.

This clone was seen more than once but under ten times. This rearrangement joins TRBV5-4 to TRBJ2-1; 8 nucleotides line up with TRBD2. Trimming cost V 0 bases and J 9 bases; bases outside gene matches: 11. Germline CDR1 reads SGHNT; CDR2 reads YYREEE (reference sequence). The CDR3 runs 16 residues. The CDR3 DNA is TGTGCCAGCAGCTTGGCGCTGGCTAGCGGGTACGGTGAGCAGTTCTTC. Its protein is CASSLALASGYGEQFF. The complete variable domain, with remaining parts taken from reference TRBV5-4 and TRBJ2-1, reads ETGVTQSPTHLIKTRGQQVTLRCSSQSGHNTVSWYQQALGQGPQFIFQYYREEENGRGNFPPRFSGLQFPNYSSELNVNALELDDSALYLCASSLALASGYGEQFFGPGTRLTVL.

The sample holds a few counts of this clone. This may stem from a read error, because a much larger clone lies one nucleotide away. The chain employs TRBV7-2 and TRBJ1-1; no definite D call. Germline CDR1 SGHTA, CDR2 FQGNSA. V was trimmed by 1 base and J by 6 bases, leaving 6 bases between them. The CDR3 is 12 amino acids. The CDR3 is CASSLDRPEAFF. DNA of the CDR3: TGTGCCAGCAGCTTAGACAGACCTGAAGCTTTCTTT.

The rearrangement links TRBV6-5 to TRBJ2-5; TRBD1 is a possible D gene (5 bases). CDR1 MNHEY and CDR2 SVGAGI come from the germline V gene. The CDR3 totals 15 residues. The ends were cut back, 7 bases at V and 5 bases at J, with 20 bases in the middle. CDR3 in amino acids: CASTLSWAGWETQYF. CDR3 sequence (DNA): TGTGCCAGCACTCTTTCGTGGGCAGGGTGGGAGACCCAGTACTTC.

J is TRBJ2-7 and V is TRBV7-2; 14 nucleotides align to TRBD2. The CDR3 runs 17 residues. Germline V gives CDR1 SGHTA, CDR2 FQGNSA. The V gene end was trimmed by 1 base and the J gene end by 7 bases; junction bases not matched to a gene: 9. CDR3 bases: TGTGCCAGCAGCTTAGATGGGACTAGCGGGAGACAACTAGAGCAGTACGTC. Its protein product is CASSLDGTSGRQLEQYV.

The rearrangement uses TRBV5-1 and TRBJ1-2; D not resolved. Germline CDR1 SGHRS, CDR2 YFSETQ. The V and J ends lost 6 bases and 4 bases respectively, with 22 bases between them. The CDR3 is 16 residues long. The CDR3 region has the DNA TGCGCCAGCACCTTAGGCTGGCAGGTACAGATCTATGGCTACACCTTC. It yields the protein CASTLGWQVQIYGYTF.

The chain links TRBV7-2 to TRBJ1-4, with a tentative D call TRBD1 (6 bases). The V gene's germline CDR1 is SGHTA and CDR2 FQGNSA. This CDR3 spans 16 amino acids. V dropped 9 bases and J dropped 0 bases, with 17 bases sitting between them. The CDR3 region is CASSGRTVATNEKLFF. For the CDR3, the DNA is TGTGCCAGTTCCGGGAGGACAGTTGCAACTAATGAAAAACTGTTTTTT.

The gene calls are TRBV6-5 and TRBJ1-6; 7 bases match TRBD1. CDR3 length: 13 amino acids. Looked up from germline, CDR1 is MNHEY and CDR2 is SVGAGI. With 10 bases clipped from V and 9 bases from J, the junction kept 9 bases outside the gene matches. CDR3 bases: TGTGCCACCGGACCTTCAGGGGGTTCACCCCTCCACTTT. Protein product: CATGPSGGSPLHF.

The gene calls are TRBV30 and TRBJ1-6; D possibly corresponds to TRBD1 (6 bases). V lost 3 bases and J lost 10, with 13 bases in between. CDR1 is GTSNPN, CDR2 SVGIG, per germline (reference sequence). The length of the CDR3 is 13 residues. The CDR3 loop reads CAWSLDRSSPLHF. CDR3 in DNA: TGTGCCTGGAGCCTGGACAGAAGCTCACCCCTCCACTTT.

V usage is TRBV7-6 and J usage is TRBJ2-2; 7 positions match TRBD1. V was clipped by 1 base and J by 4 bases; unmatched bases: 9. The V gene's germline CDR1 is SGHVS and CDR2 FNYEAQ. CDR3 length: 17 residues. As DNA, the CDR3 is TGTGCCAGCAGCTTAGAGTTCTCGACAGGGATCACCGGGGAGCTGTTTTTT. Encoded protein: CASSLEFSTGITGELFF.